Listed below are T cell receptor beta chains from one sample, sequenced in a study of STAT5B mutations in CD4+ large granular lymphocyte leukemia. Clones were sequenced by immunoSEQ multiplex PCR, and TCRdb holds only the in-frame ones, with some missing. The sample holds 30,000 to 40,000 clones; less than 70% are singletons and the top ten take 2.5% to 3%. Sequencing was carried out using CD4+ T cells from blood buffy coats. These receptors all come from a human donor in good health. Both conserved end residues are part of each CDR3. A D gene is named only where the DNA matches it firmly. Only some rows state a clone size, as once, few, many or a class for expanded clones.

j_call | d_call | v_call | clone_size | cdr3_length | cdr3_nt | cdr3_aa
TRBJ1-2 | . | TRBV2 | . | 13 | TGTGCCAGCGGGAAAAATTTTAACTATGGCTACACCTTC | CASGKNFNYGYTF
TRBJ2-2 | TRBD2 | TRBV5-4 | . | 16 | TGTGCCAGCAGCTTGGAGGCGGGGGCGAACACCGGGGAGCTGTTTTTT | CASSLEAGANTGELFF
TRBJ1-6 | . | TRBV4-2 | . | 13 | TGTGCCAGCAGCCACCGCGGGGACTCACCCCTCCACTTT | CASSHRGDSPLHF
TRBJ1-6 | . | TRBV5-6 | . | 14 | TGTGCCAGCAGCTTTTGGGGCAGCCCGTGGGCCCTCCACTTT | CASSFWGSPWALHF
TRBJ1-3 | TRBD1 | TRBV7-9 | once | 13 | TGTGCCAGCAGGGAAGGACAGGGGAACACCATATATTTT | CASREGQGNTIYF
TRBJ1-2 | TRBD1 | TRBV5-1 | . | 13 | TGCGCCAGCAGCGGGACAGGGCCCTATGGCTACACCTTC | CASSGTGPYGYTF
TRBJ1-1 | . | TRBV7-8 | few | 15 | TGTGCCAGCAGCCCACAACGGGGCTCGAACACTGAAGCTTTCTTT | CASSPQRGSNTEAFF
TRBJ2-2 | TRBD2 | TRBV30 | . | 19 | TGTGCCTGGAGTCCCCTTGGGACTAGCGGGGGATTCAACACCGGGGAGCTGTTTTTT | CAWSPLGTSGGFNTGELFF
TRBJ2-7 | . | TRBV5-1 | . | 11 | TGCGCCAGCAGCTTGAGTGGCGAGCAGTACTTC | CASSLSGEQYF
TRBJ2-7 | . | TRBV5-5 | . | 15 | TGTGCCAGCAGCCCCTGGAGGGCGATAGAGTACGAGCAGTACTTC | CASSPWRAIEYEQYF
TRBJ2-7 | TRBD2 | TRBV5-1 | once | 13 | TGCGCCAGCAGCTTGGAACTAGCGGGGGGGAAGTACTTC | CASSLELAGGKYF
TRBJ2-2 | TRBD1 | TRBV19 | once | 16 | TGTGCCAGTAGTATGGGACAGGGGGCCGGCACCGGGGAGCTGTTTTTT | CASSMGQGAGTGELFF
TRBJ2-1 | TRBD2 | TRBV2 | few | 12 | TGTGCCAGCAGTGAAGGGACTAGCGGGGCGTTCTTC | CASSEGTSGAFF
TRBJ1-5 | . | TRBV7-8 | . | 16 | TGTGCCAGCAGCTTAGTGGCCCGACAGAACAATCAGCCCCAGCATTTT | CASSLVARQNNQPQHF
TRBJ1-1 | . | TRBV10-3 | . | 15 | TGTGCCATCAGTTTTGGGAGGGAGAAAAACACTGAAGCTTTCTTT | CAISFGREKNTEAFF
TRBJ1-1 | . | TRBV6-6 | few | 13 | TGTGCCAGCAGTTACTCTCCCCCCATCCCAGCTTTCTTT | CASSYSPPIPAFF
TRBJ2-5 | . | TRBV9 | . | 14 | TGTGCCAGCAGCGTAGACACTGTCCAAGAGACCCAGTACTTC | CASSVDTVQETQYF
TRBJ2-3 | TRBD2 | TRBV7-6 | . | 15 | TGTGCCAGCAGCTCCATAGCGGGGTTGCAGGATACGCAGTATTTT | CASSSIAGLQDTQYF
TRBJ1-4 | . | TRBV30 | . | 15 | TGTGCCTGGAGTCCGGGGGCCAGTTCCAATGAAAAACTGTTTTTT | CAWSPGASSNEKLFF
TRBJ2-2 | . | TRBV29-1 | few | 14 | TGCAGCGTTGACATAAAGGGGCAAACCGGGGAGCTGTTTTTT | CSVDIKGQTGELFF
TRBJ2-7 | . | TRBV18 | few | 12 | TGTGCCAGCTCATCGCAGGCCGACGAGCAGTACTTC | CASSSQADEQYF
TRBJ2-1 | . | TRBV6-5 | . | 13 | TGTGCCAGCAGTTTATCGGGGGCTCGATGGCAGTTCTTC | CASSLSGARWQFF
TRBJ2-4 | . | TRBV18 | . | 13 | TGTGCCAGCTCGCCCTCAGAGAGAAACATTCAGTACTTC | CASSPSERNIQYF
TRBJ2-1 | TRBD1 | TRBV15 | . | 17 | TGTGCCACCAGCAGAGACAAGGACAGGGGAGGGTACAATGAGCAGTTCTTC | CATSRDKDRGGYNEQFF
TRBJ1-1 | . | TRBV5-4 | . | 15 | TGTGCCAGCAGCTTGGATACAGGGTTGAACACTGAAGCTTTCTTT | CASSLDTGLNTEAFF
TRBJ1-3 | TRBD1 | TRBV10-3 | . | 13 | TGTGCCATCAGGCAGGGGGCTGGAAACACCATATATTTT | CAIRQGAGNTIYF
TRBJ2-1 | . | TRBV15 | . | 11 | TGTGCCACCAGCAGAGAAAATGAGCAGTTCTTC | CATSRENEQFF
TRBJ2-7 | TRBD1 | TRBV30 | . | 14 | TGTGCCTTTTTAACCGGGACAGGGCTCTACGAGCAGTACTTC | CAFLTGTGLYEQYF
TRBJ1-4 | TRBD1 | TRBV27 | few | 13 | TGTGCCAGCAGAAACAGGGGGAGTGAAAAACTGTTTTTT | CASRNRGSEKLFF
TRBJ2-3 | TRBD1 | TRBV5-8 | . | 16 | TGTGCCAGCAGCCTAGGGACAGCTATGAGCACAGATACGCAGTATTTT | CASSLGTAMSTDTQYF
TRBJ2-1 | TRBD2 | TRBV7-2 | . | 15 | TGTGCCAGCAGCTCCGGAAGCGGGGGGTACAATGAGCAGTTCTTC | CASSSGSGGYNEQFF
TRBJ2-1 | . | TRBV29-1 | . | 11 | TGCAGCGTTGCTGGGTTCAATGAGCAGTTCTTC | CSVAGFNEQFF
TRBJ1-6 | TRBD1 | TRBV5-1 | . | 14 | TGCGCCAGCAGCTCCCGACAGGGAGGATCACCCCTCCACTTT | CASSSRQGGSPLHF
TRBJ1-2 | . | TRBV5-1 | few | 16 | TGCGCCAGCAGCTTGGCGGGACCTGAACACAACTATGGCTACACCTTC | CASSLAGPEHNYGYTF
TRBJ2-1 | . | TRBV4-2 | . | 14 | TGTGCCAGCAGCCAAGATCGTAAGAACAATGAGCAGTTCTTC | CASSQDRKNNEQFF